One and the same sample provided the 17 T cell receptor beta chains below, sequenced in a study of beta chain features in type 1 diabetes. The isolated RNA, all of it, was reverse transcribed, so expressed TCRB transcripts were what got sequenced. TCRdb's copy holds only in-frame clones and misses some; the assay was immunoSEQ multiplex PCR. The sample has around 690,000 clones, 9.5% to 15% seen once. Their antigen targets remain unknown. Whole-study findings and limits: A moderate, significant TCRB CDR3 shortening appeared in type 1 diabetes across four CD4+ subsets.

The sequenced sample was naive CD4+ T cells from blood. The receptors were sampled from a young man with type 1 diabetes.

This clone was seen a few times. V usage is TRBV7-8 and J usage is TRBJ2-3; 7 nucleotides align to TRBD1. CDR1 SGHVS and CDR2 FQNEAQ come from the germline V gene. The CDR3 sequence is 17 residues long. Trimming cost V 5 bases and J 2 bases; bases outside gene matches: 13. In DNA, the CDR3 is TGTGCCAGCAGCAAAACGCAGGGGGACCATTCCACAGATACGCAGTATTTT. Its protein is CASSKTQGDHSTDTQYF.

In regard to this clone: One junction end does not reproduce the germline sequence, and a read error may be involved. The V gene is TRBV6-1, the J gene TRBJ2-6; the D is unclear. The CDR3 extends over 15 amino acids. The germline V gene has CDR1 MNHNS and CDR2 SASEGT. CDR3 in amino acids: CASREVTSGANVLTF. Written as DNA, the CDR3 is TGTGCCAGCAGAGAAGTTACCTCTGGGGCCAACGTCCTGACTTTC.

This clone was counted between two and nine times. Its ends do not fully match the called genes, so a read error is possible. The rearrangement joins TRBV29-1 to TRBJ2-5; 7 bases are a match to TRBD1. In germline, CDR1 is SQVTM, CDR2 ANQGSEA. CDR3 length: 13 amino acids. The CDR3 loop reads CSAELDREETQYF. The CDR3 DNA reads TGCAGCGCTGAACTCGACAGGGAAGAGACCCAGTACTTC.

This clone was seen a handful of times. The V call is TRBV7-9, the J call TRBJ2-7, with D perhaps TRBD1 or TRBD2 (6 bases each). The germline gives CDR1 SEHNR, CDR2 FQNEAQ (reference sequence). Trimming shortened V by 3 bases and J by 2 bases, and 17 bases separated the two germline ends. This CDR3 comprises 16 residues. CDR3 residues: CASSLGVGGTTYEQYF. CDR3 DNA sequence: TGTGCCAGCAGCTTGGGGGTCGGGGGCACCACCTACGAGCAGTACTTC.

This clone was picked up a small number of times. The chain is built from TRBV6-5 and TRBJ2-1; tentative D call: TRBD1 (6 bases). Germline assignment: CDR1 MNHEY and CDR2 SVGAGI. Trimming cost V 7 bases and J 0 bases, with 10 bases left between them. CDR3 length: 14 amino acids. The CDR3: CASKRDNSYNEQFF. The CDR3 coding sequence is TGTGCCAGCAAAAGGGACAACTCCTACAATGAGCAGTTCTTC.

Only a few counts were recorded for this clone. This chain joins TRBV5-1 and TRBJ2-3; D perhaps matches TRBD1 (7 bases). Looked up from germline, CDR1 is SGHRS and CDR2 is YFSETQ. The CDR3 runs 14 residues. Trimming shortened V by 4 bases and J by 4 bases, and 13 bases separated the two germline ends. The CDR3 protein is CASSGGTVSDTQYF. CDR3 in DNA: TGCGCCAGCAGCGGAGGGACAGTATCAGATACGCAGTATTTT.

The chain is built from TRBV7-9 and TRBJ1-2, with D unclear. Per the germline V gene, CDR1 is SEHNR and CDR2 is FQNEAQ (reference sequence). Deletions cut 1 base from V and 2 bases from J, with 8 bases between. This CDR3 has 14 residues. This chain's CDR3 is CASSLGSVNYGYTF. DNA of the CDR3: TGTGCCAGCAGCTTAGGGTCGGTCAACTATGGCTACACCTTC.

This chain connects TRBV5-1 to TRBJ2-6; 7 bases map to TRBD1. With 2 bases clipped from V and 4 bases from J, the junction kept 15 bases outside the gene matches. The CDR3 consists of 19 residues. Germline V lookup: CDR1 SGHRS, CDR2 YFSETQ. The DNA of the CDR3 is TGCGCCAGCAGCTTTCGACAGGGTGCCCTCATAACGGGGGCCAACGTCCTGACTTTC. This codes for CASSFRQGALITGANVLTF.

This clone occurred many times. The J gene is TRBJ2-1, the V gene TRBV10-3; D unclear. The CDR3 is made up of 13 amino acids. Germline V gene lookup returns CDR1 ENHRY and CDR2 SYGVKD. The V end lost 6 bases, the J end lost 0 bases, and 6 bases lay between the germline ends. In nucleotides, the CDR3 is TGTGCCATCAGGGTCAGCTCCTACAATGAGCAGTTCTTC. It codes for CAIRVSSYNEQFF.

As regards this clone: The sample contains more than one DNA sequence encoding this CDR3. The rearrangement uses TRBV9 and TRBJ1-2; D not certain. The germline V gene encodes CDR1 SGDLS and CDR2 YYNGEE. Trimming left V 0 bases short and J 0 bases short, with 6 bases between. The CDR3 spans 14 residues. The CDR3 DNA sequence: TGTGCCAGCAGCGTAGCGACGGCTAACTATGGCTACACCTTC. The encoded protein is CASSVATANYGYTF.

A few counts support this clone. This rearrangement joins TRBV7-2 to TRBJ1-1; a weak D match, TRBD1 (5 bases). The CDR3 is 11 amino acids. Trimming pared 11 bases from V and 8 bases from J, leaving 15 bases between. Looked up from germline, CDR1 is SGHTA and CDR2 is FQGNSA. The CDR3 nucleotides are TGTGCCCCGAGGGGTTTTAGAGAAGCTTTCTTT. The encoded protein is CAPRGFREAFF.

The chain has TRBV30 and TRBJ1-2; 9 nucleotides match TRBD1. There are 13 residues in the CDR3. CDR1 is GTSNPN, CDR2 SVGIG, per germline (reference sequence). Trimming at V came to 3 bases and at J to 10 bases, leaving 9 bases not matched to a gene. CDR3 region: CAWSTGGKAVYTF. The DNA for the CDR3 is TGTGCCTGGAGCACAGGGGGCAAGGCTGTCTACACCTTC.

CDR3 DNA: TGTGCCAGCAGCTTACGCCCCTTGGGCAATCAGCCCCAGCATTTT. Translation: CASSLRPLGNQPQHF. The J gene is TRBJ1-5, the V gene TRBV7-6; no firm D call. The V gene's germline CDR1 is SGHVS and CDR2 FNYEAQ. CDR3 length equals 15 residues. V was clipped by 2 bases and J by 2 bases, with 10 bases between them.

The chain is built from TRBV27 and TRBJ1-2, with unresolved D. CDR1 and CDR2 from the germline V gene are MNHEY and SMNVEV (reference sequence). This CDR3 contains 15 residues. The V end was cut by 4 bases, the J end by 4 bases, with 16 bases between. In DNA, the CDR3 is TGTGCCAGCAGTTCGAACAGTCTGAGCGCCTATGGCTACACCTTC. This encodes CASSSNSLSAYGYTF.

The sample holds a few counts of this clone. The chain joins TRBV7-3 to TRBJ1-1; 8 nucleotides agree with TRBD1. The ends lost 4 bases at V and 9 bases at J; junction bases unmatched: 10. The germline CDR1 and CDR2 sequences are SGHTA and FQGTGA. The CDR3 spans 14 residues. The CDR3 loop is CASSWGTGGGKAFF. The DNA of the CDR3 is TGTGCCAGCAGCTGGGGGACAGGCGGTGGGAAAGCTTTCTTT.

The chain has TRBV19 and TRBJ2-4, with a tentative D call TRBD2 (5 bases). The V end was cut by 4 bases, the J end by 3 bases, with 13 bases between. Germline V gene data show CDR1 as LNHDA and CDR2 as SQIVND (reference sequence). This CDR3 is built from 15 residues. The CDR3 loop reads CASSTRGIGKNIQYF. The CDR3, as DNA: TGTGCCAGTAGTACCCGGGGTATTGGCAAAAACATTCAGTACTTC.

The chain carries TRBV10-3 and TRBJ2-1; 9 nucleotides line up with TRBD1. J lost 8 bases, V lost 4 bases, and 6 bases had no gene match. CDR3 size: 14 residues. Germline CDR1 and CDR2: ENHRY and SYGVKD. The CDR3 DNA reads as TGTGCCATCAGTGGACAGGGGGTAGGCGATGAGCAGTTCTTC. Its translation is CAISGQGVGDEQFF.